Listed below are T cell receptor beta chains from one sample, sequenced in a study of CD8 T cells in ankylosing spondylitis. TCRdb fed the 5' RACE reads into MiXCR, producing one record per CDR3 protein. The top ten hold around 16% of the sample, which has roughly 150,000 distinct CDR3 sequences, roughly 10% seen once. Sequencing used blood, either unsorted or a sorted T cell fraction (not recorded which). These receptors were taken from a female donor with ankylosing spondylitis or in good health (not recorded which). CDR3s include the opening cysteine and the closing phenylalanine or tryptophan. The D gene is left open where the match is weak. Clone size is stated in some rows and not others, as once, few, many or a class when expanded.

clone size	J gene	V gene	D gene	CDR3 DNA	CDR3 protein
few	TRBJ2-4	TRBV7-9	TRBD2	TGTGCCAGCAGCCCTCAAGGGCGGGAGACCAAAAACATTCAGTACTTC	CASSPQGRETKNIQYF
few	TRBJ2-2	TRBV20-1	.	TGCAGTGCCCCCGAGCGGAACACCGGGGAGCTGTTTTTT	CSAPERNTGELFF
.	TRBJ2-1	TRBV2	TRBD2	TGTGCCAGCAGTGAGACTAGCGGGGCTTCCTACAATGAGCAGTTCTTC	CASSETSGASYNEQFF
.	TRBJ2-7	TRBV7-7	.	TGTGCCAGCAGCCCCGGGGAGTCCTACGAGCAGTACTTC	CASSPGESYEQYF
few	TRBJ1-5	TRBV6-2/TRBV6-3	.	TGTGCCAGCAGTTCCTCCCGTCAGAAACATAGCAATCAGCCCCAGCATTTT	CASSSSRQKHSNQPQHF
many	TRBJ2-7	TRBV7-9	TRBD1	TGTGCCAGCAGTTTATCCGGGACAGGGACCTACGAGCAGTACTTC	CASSLSGTGTYEQYF
.	TRBJ1-5	TRBV4-3	TRBD1	TGCGCCAGCAGCCAGGGACAGGGTAGCAATCAGCCCCAGCATTTT	CASSQGQGSNQPQHF
few	TRBJ1-2	TRBV28	.	TGTGCCAGCAGTTTGCCAGGGAACTATGGCTACACCTTC	CASSLPGNYGYTF
few	TRBJ1-5	TRBV15	TRBD1	TGTGCCACCAGCATAGACAGGGGCAGCAATCAGCCCCAGCATTTT	CATSIDRGSNQPQHF
few	TRBJ2-7	TRBV27	.	TGTGCCAGCAGTTTATCGCCTGCCTACGAGCAGTACTTC	CASSLSPAYEQYF
many	TRBJ2-1	TRBV7-8	TRBD2	TGTGCCATCCCCCGAGCGGGGTCCTACAATGAGCAGTTCTTC	CAIPRAGSYNEQFF
few	TRBJ2-3	TRBV7-3	.	TGTGCCAGCAGCTTAACGCTAGCGTCTAGCACAGATACGCAGTATTTT	CASSLTLASSTDTQYF
many	TRBJ2-1	TRBV2	.	TGTGCCAGCAGTGGGGTGGAGCAGTTCTTC	CASSGVEQFF
many	TRBJ2-1	TRBV11-2	.	TGTGCCAGCAGCTTGGGACATAACAATGAGCAGTTCTTC	CASSLGHNNEQFF
few	TRBJ1-1	TRBV7-9	.	TGTGCCAGCAGCTTAGTAGGGTTAGGCACTGAAGCTTTCTTT	CASSLVGLGTEAFF
many	TRBJ2-3	TRBV7-9	.	TGTGCCACCCGAGCGTTTAGCACAGATACGCAGTATTTT	CATRAFSTDTQYF
few	TRBJ1-1	TRBV5-6	.	TGTGCCAGCAGCTTGGAGGAGGGCAGTTTCCCAGGGACTGAAGCTTTCTTT	CASSLEEGSFPGTEAFF
few	TRBJ2-1	TRBV24-1	.	TGTGCCACCAGTGAGGGGGGGCCGTTCTTC	CATSEGGPFF
many	TRBJ2-6	TRBV12-3/TRBV12-4	.	TGTGCCAGCAGTTACGCGAGCTCTGGGGCCAACGTCCTGACTTTC	CASSYASSGANVLTF
.	TRBJ2-1	TRBV15	.	TGTGCCACCAGCAGAGATAGGGGTTGGGATGAGCAGTTCTTC	CATSRDRGWDEQFF
.	TRBJ2-1	TRBV4-3	.	TGCGCCAGCAGCCAATCAACCGCAAACCCCTACAATGAGCAGTTCTTC	CASSQSTANPYNEQFF
.	TRBJ1-2	TRBV15	.	TGTGCCACCAGCATCTCAAACAGGGATGGCTACACCTTC	CATSISNRDGYTF
.	TRBJ2-3	TRBV7-8	.	TGTGCCAGCAGCGATCCGCCCGGTCCTTTT	CASSDPPGPF
.	TRBJ2-1	TRBV28	TRBD2	TGTGCCAGCAGTTTACCCCCTAGCGGGACGGTTTCCAATGAGCAGTTCTTC	CASSLPPSGTVSNEQFF
.	TRBJ2-5	TRBV20-1	TRBD2	TGCAGTGCACCAGCGGGAGAAGAGACCCAGTACTTC	CSAPAGEETQYF
many	TRBJ2-1	TRBV7-9	TRBD2	TGTGCCAGCAGCGAATCCGGGACTAGTCCCAATGAGCAGTTCTTC	CASSESGTSPNEQFF
.	TRBJ2-1	TRBV7-9	TRBD2	TGTGCCAGCCGCTCCGCGGGAGGGTACAATGAGCAGTTCTTC	CASRSAGGYNEQFF
.	TRBJ2-7	TRBV28	.	TGTGCCAGCAGTTTCGGACAGCCCTACGAGCAGTACTTC	CASSFGQPYEQYF
few	TRBJ2-5	TRBV21-1	.	TGTGCCAGCAGCAGAAATGGGAGGACAGCCCGACGGGAGACCCAGTACTTC	CASSRNGRTARRETQYF
.	TRBJ2-1	TRBV7-9	.	TGTGCCAGCAGCTTCGCGAGAGGGGTCCCCCCTGAGCAGTTCTTC	CASSFARGVPPEQFF
few	TRBJ2-1	TRBV9	.	TGTGCCAGCAGCGTAGTTTCTAGCAATGAGCAGTTCTTC	CASSVVSSNEQFF
few	TRBJ2-5	TRBV7-7	TRBD2	TGTGCTAGCAGCTTAGTCGAAGGGAGGGCAGATCAAGAGACCCAGTACTTC	CASSLVEGRADQETQYF
few	TRBJ2-7	TRBV6-1	.	TGTGCCAGCAGTCCTCCTAGCGTTCCCTACGAGCAGTACTTC	CASSPPSVPYEQYF